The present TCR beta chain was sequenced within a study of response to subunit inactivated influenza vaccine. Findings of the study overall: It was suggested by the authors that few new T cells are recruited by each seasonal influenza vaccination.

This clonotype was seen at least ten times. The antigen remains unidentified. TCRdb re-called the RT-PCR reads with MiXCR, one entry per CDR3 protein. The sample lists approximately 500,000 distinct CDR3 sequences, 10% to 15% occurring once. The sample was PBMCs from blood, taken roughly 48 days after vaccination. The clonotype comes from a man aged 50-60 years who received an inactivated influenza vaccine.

CDR3 nucleotide sequence: TGCAGCGTTGATGCGCAGGGGGCCTACAATGAGCAGTTCTTC. Protein: CSVDAQGAYNEQFF. The chain links TRBV29-1 to TRBJ2-1; 7 bases line up with TRBD1. The CDR3 is made up of 14 amino acids. V lost 3 bases and J lost 2; bases outside the gene matches: 4. The germline CDR1 and CDR2 sequences are SQVTM and ANQGSEA.